This TCR beta chain was identified during a study of control samples from healthy donors and cancer patients. The table lists this clone with a count of one. Since the CDR3 does not end with the conserved phenylalanine or tryptophan, this likely comes from a read error. The data were produced by immunoSEQ multiplex PCR, yet TCRdb's version contains in-frame clones alone and is incomplete. The sample yields tens of thousands of clones, approximately 94% seen once. This CDR3 region has 14 residues. CDR1 and CDR2 from the germline V gene are MNHEY and SVGAGI. Between the trimmed V and J ends, which lost 10 bases and 4 bases, there was a span of 19 bases.

The rearrangement uses TRBV6-5 and TRBJ1-2; weak D call: TRBD1 (6 bases). This TCR came from a woman aged 25-40 years in good health. Sequencing used blood. The DNA of the CDR3 is TGTGCCACCCACATCGGGGACACAAGCTATGGCTACACCCTC. This codes for CATHIGDTSYGYTL.